The rows below give T cell receptor beta chains drawn from one sample of a study of cytomegalovirus exposure and HLA in healthy donors. The protocol was immunoSEQ multiplex PCR, while the TCRdb copy is restricted to in-frame clones and leaves out a portion. The sample yields 180,000 or so clones, 77% seen once. Sample: PBMCs. The receptors stem from a young man in good health and CMV-seronegative. The CDR3 runs from the conserved cysteine through the conserved F or W. The order of the fields is V gene, J gene, clone size, D gene, CDR3 protein, CDR3 DNA. A D gene is named only where the DNA matches it firmly. Size values are once, few and many counts, or a class for expanded clones, and some rows have none.

TRBV7-9	TRBJ2-7	few	TRBD1	CASSHWGRQGDEQYF	TGTGCCAGCAGCCATTGGGGCAGGCAGGGGGACGAGCAGTACTTC
TRBV6-5	TRBJ1-6	NA	NA	CASKEGSSYNSPLHF	TGTGCCAGCAAAGAAGGGAGTTCCTATAATTCACCCCTCCACTTT
TRBV5-1	TRBJ2-1	NA	TRBD2	CASSPLSGNNEQFF	TGCGCCAGCAGCCCCCTTAGCGGGAACAATGAGCAGTTCTTC
TRBV19	TRBJ2-3	NA	TRBD2	CASSPLAGGETDTQYF	TGTGCCAGTAGTCCCCTAGCGGGAGGTGAAACAGATACGCAGTATTTT
TRBV7-6	TRBJ2-7	NA	TRBD1	CASSSGQWGHEQYF	TGTGCCAGCAGCTCGGGACAGTGGGGACACGAGCAGTACTTC
TRBV11-3	TRBJ2-2	NA	NA	CASRIGGFPGELFF	TGTGCCAGCAGAATCGGGGGTTTCCCCGGGGAGCTGTTTTTT
TRBV27	TRBJ2-5	once	TRBD2	CASRVAGGPIPPHPMETQYF	TGTGCCAGCAGGGTAGCGGGAGGGCCAATCCCCCCTCACCCAATGGAGACCCAGTACTTC
TRBV7-9	TRBJ2-7	NA	TRBD1	CASSLTGGREQYF	TGTGCCAGCAGCTTGACAGGGGGACGGGAGCAGTACTTC
TRBV29-1	TRBJ1-2	NA	TRBD1	CSVEGQGAAGYTF	TGCAGCGTTGAAGGACAGGGGGCAGCTGGCTACACCTTC
TRBV6-5	TRBJ1-5	once	TRBD1	CASSPDRGSNQPQHF	TGTGCCAGCAGTCCGGACAGGGGTAGCAATCAGCCCCAGCATTTT
TRBV4-1	TRBJ1-1	NA	NA	CASSQGLPRTVNTEAFF	TGCGCCAGCAGCCAAGGACTTCCGCGGACAGTCAACACTGAAGCTTTCTTT
TRBV6-6	TRBJ1-4	NA	NA	CASSFPGGEKLFF	TGTGCCAGCAGTTTCCCGGGGGGAGAAAAACTGTTTTTT
TRBV30	TRBJ1-6	NA	NA	CAWSTEGYGSPLHF	TGTGCCTGGAGTACAGAGGGTTATGGTTCACCCCTCCACTTT
TRBV4-1	TRBJ2-7	few	TRBD2	CASSQEGGGGEQYF	TGCGCCAGCAGCCAAGAAGGTGGCGGGGGCGAGCAGTACTTC
TRBV12-5	TRBJ2-5	NA	TRBD2	CASGLAGTIQETQYF	TGTGCTAGTGGTTTGGCCGGGACTATCCAAGAGACCCAGTACTTC
TRBV7-2	TRBJ2-7	NA	NA	CASSLRQDYSYEQYF	TGTGCCAGCAGCCTCAGACAGGATTACTCCTACGAGCAGTACTTC
TRBV25-1	TRBJ2-5	NA	NA	CASSEWSGVQETQYF	TGTGCCAGCAGTGAATGGTCGGGGGTACAAGAGACCCAGTACTTC
TRBV19	TRBJ2-6	NA	NA	CASSKGTSLGGANVLTF	TGTGCCAGTAGTAAGGGGACTTCCCTGGGTGGGGCCAACGTCCTGACTTTC
TRBV27	TRBJ2-7	NA	NA	CASSFFRGAYEQYF	TGTGCCAGCAGTTTCTTCAGGGGAGCCTACGAGCAGTACTTC
TRBV6-5	TRBJ1-2	NA	NA	CASSYSGNYGYTF	TGTGCCAGCAGTTACTCCGGGAACTATGGCTACACCTTC
TRBV18	TRBJ1-3	once	TRBD1	CASSPQGARSGNTIYF	TGTGCCAGCTCACCACAGGGGGCCCGCTCTGGAAACACCATATATTTT
TRBV11-2	TRBJ1-2	NA	NA	CASSLGGGYTF	TGTGCCAGCAGCCTCGGTGGTGGCTACACCTTC
TRBV7-9	TRBJ2-7	NA	TRBD2	CASSLESRSSGVRQYF	TGTGCCAGCAGCTTAGAAAGTCGTAGTAGCGGGGTGAGGCAGTACTTC
TRBV6-5	TRBJ2-7	NA	TRBD2	CASSYSGTGRNYEQYF	TGTGCCAGCAGTTACTCGGGGACCGGGAGGAACTACGAGCAGTACTTC
TRBV19	TRBJ2-1	NA	NA	CASMSGGTNEQFF	TGTGCCAGTATGTCCGGCGGGACCAATGAGCAGTTCTTC
TRBV5-1	TRBJ2-5	NA	TRBD2	CASSALLGLAGGPGQETQYF	TGCGCCAGCAGCGCCCTATTGGGACTAGCGGGGGGGCCGGGGCAAGAGACCCAGTACTTC
TRBV7-9	TRBJ2-5	NA	TRBD2	CASSPKIRAGIRETQYF	TGTGCCAGCAGCCCAAAGATTAGAGCGGGGATTAGGGAGACCCAGTACTTC
TRBV2	TRBJ2-5	NA	TRBD2	CASRGREGKETQYF	TGTGCCAGCAGGGGGCGGGAGGGGAAAGAGACCCAGTACTTC
TRBV9	TRBJ2-7	NA	TRBD2	CASSVLAGDSYEQYF	TGTGCCAGCAGCGTACTAGCGGGGGATTCCTACGAGCAGTACTTC
TRBV18	TRBJ2-7	NA	NA	CASSPPAGKSYEQYF	TGTGCCAGCTCACCACCGGCGGGGAAATCCTACGAGCAGTACTTC
TRBV7-2	TRBJ2-7	NA	NA	CASSLGGRSYEQYF	TGTGCCAGCAGCTTAGGCGGCAGATCCTACGAGCAGTACTTC
TRBV29-1	TRBJ2-2	few	TRBD2	CSVKSGGAGELFF	TGCAGCGTCAAGAGCGGGGGGGCCGGGGAGCTGTTTTTT
TRBV5-6	TRBJ2-3	NA	TRBD1	CASSFQGRGHTQYF	TGTGCCAGCAGCTTTCAGGGCAGGGGGCATACGCAGTATTTT
TRBV6-1	TRBJ2-1	NA	TRBD2	CASSERTSGSYNEQFF	TGTGCCAGCAGTGAACGGACTAGTGGGTCCTACAATGAGCAGTTCTTC
TRBV29-1	TRBJ1-5	NA	TRBD1	CSVSGGGNQPQHF	TGCAGCGTTTCAGGGGGCGGCAATCAGCCCCAGCATTTT
TRBV30	TRBJ1-1	few	NA	CAWSWGGTEAFF	TGTGCCTGGAGTTGGGGCGGCACTGAAGCTTTCTTT
TRBV2	TRBJ2-7	NA	TRBD1	CASSATGVLNEQYF	TGTGCCAGCAGTGCGACAGGGGTCTTAAACGAGCAGTACTTC
TRBV29-1	TRBJ2-3	NA	TRBD2	CSVAGLAENTDTQYF	TGCAGCGTAGCTGGGCTAGCGGAAAACACAGATACGCAGTATTTT
TRBV5-5	TRBJ1-5	NA	TRBD1	CASSRDRVQPQHF	TGTGCCAGCAGCCGGGACAGGGTCCAGCCCCAGCATTTT
TRBV7-7	TRBJ1-6	few	NA	CASSPKAGSPLHF	TGTGCTAGCAGCCCTAAAGCAGGGTCACCCCTCCACTTT
TRBV11-1	TRBJ2-1	few	TRBD2	CASSLPTSGVRGEQFF	TGTGCCAGCAGCCTACCGACTAGCGGGGTGCGGGGTGAGCAGTTCTTC
TRBV10-2	TRBJ2-7	NA	TRBD1	CASGWGTGPYEQYF	TGCGCCAGCGGGTGGGGGACAGGTCCCTACGAGCAGTACTTC
TRBV6-5	TRBJ1-5	NA	NA	CASSYPEGDSNQPQHF	TGTGCCAGCAGTTACCCCGAGGGAGATAGCAATCAGCCCCAGCATTTT
TRBV13	TRBJ2-7	NA	NA	CASSTTRTGRGEQYF	TGTGCCAGCAGCACTACCAGGACAGGGAGGGGGGAGCAGTACTTC
TRBV6-1	TRBJ2-3	NA	TRBD1	CASTDRVFGTDTQYF	TGTGCCAGCACCGACAGGGTTTTTGGCACAGATACGCAGTATTTT
TRBV6-1	TRBJ2-1	NA	TRBD2	CASVTSGSYNEQFF	TGTGCCAGCGTCACTAGCGGGTCCTACAATGAGCAGTTCTTC
TRBV4-3	TRBJ1-3	NA	TRBD1	CASSLGQGNTIYF	TGCGCCAGCAGCCTCGGACAGGGTAACACCATATATTTT
TRBV7-9	TRBJ2-3	few	TRBD2	CASSRAAGGTDTQYF	TGTGCCAGCAGCCGAGCGGCGGGGGGCACAGATACGCAGTATTTT
TRBV30	TRBJ2-3	few	TRBD2	CAWRAVRLAGGRPYSRTQYF	TGTGCCTGGAGAGCCGTGAGGCTAGCGGGAGGCCGCCCTTATTCGCGGACGCAGTATTTT
TRBV30	TRBJ2-3	NA	TRBD2	CAWRLAGNTDTQYF	TGTGCCTGGAGACTAGCGGGAAACACAGATACGCAGTATTTT
TRBV7-2	TRBJ1-2	NA	NA	CASSFAPNYGYTF	TGTGCCAGCAGCTTTGCGCCTAACTATGGCTACACCTTC
TRBV5-1	TRBJ2-3	NA	TRBD2	CASSPPGGLTDTQYF	TGCGCCAGCAGCCCCCCGGGAGGTCTCACAGATACGCAGTATTTT
TRBV15	TRBJ2-3	NA	TRBD2	CATSRYSGGTDTQYF	TGTGCCACCAGCAGATATAGCGGGGGCACAGATACGCAGTATTTT
TRBV29-1	TRBJ2-3	NA	TRBD2	CSVETGTSAVVDTQYF	TGCAGCGTAGAAACCGGGACTAGCGCTGTTGTGGATACGCAGTATTTT